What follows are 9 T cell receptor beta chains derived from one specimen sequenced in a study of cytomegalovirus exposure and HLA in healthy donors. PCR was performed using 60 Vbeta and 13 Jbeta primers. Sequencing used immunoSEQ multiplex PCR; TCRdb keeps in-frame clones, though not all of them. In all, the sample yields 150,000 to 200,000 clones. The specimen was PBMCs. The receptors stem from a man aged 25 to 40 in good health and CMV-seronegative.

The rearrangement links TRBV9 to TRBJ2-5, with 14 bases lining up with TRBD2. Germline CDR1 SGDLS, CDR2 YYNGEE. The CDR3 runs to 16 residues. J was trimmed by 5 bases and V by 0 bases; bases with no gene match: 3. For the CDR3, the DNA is TGTGCCAGCAGCGTAGGGGGACTAGCGGGAGTGGAGACCCAGTACTTC. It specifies CASSVGGLAGVETQYF. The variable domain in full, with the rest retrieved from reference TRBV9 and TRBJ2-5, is DSGVTQTPKHLITATGQRVTLRCSPRSGDLSVYWYQQSLDQGLQFLIQYYNGEERAKGNILERFSAQQFPDLHSELNLSSLELGDSALYFCASSVGGLAGVETQYFGPGTRLLVL.

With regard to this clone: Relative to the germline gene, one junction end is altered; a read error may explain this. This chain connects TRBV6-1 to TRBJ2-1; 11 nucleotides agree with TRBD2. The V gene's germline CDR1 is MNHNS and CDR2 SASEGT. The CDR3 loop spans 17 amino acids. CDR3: CAISGPQTSGVGNEQFF. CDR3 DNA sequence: TGTGCCATCAGTGGACCCCAGACTAGCGGGGTAGGCAATGAGCAGTTCTTC.

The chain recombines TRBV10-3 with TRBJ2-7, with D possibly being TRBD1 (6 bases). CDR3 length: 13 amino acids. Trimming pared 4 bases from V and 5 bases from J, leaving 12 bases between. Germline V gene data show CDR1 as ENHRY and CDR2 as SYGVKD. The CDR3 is CAISGQVDNEQYF. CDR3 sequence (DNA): TGTGCCATCAGTGGACAGGTCGACAACGAGCAGTACTTC.

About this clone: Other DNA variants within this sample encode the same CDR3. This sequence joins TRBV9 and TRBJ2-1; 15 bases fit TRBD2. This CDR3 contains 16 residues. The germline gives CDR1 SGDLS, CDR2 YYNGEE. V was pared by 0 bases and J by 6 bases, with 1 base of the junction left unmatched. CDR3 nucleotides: TGTGCCAGCAGCGTAGGGGGACTAGCGGGAGGCAATGAGCAGTTCTTC. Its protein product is CASSVGGLAGGNEQFF.

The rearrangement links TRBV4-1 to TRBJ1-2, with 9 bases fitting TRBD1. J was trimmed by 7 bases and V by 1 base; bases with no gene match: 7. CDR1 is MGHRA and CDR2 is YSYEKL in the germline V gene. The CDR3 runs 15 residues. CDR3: CASSQGQQGASGYTF. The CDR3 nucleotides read TGCGCCAGCAGCCAAGGTCAACAGGGGGCGAGTGGCTACACCTTC.

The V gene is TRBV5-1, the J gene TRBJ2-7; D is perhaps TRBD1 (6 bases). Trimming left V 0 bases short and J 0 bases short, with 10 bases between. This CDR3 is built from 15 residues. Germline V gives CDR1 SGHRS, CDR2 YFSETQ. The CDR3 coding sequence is TGCGCCAGCAGCTTGGGTACAGGGATCTCCTACGAGCAGTACTTC. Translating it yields CASSLGTGISYEQYF. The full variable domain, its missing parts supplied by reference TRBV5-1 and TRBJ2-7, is KAGVTQTPRYLIKTRGQQVTLSCSPISGHRSVSWYQQTPGQGLQFLFEYFSETQRNKGNFPGRFSGRQFSNSRSEMNVSTLELGDSALYLCASSLGTGISYEQYFGPGTRLTVT.

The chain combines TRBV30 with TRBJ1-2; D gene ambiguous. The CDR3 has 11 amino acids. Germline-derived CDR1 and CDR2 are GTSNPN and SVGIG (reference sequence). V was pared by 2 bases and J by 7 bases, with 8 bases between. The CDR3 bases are TGTGCCTGGAGTCGGAGGGTTGGCTACACCTTC. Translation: CAWSRRVGYTF.

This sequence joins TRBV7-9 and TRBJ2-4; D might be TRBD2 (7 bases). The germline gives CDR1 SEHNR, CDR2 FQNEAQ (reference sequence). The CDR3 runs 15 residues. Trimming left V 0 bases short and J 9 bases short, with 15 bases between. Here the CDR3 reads CASSLAGGGTVIQYF. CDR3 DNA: TGTGCCAGCAGCTTAGCGGGAGGGGGTACGGTCATTCAGTACTTC.

CDR3 in DNA: TGTGCCAGCAGTCCGCCGGGGGGGATGAACACTGAAGCTTTCTTT. Protein product: CASSPPGGMNTEAFF. The gene calls are TRBV28 and TRBJ1-1, with TRBD1 as a possible D gene (5 bases). The CDR3 spans 15 residues. Looked up from germline, CDR1 is MDHEN and CDR2 is SYDVKM. V lost 5 bases, J lost 0 bases, and 13 bases lay in between.